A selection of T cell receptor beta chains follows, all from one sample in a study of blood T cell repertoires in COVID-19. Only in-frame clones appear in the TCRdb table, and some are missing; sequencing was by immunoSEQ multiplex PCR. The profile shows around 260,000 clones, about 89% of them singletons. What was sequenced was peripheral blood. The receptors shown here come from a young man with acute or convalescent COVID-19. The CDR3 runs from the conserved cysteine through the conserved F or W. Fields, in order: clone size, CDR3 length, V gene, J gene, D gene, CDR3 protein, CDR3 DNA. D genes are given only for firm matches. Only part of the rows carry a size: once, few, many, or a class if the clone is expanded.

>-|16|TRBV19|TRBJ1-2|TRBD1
CASSGTGALANYGYTF
TGTGCCAGTAGTGGGACAGGCGCCTTAGCTAACTATGGCTACACCTTC
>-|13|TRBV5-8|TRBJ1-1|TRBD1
CACDNLGQTLAFF
TGTGCCTGCGATAATTTGGGACAGACGTTGGCTTTCTTT
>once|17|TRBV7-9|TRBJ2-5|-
CASSLEGSRYVSETQYF
TGTGCCAGCAGCTTGGAGGGGAGTCGTTATGTGTCAGAGACCCAGTACTTC
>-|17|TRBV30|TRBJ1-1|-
CAYLPGRTRLGNTEAFF
TGTGCCTACCTCCCCGGCAGGACTAGGTTGGGGAACACTGAAGCTTTCTTT
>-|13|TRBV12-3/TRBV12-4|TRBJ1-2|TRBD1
CASRPGTGYGYTF
TGTGCCAGCAGACCCGGGACAGGCTATGGCTACACCTTC
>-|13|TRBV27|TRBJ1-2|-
CASSLQGNYGYTF
TGTGCCAGCAGTTTACAGGGTAACTATGGCTACACCTTC
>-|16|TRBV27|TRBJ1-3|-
CASSPRGDNSGNTIYF
TGTGCCAGCAGTCCCAGGGGAGACAACTCTGGAAACACCATATATTTT
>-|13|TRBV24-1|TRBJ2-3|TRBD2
CATSGGGTDTQYF
TGTGCCACCTCCGGCGGGGGGACAGATACGCAGTATTTT
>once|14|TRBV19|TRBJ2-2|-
CASRVGVSPGELFF
TGTGCCAGTAGGGTGGGAGTTTCGCCCGGGGAGCTGTTTTTT
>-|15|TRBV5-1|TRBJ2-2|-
CASSLQGTGTGELFF
TGCGCCAGCAGCTTACAGGGAACGGGCACCGGGGAGCTGTTTTTT
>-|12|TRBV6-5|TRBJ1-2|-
CASTRGEGGYTF
TGTGCCAGCACCCGGGGTGAGGGAGGCTACACCTTC
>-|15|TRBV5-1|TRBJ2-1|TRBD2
CASSLTSGGAYEQFF
TGCGCCAGCAGCTTGACTAGCGGGGGGGCATATGAGCAGTTCTTC
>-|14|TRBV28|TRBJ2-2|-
CASSHPGNTGELFF
TGTGCCAGCAGTCACCCGGGGAACACCGGGGAGCTGTTTTTT
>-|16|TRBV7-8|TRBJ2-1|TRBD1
CASSPRRTGSSNEQFF
TGTGCCAGCAGCCCAAGGAGGACAGGCTCGTCGAATGAGCAGTTCTTC
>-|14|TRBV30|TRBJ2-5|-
CAWSVGGSQETQYF
TGTGCCTGGAGTGTTGGGGGGTCCCAAGAGACCCAGTACTTC
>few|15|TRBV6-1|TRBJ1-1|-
CASSDRQGRITEAFF
TGTGCCAGCAGTGACCGACAAGGTAGGATCACTGAAGCTTTCTTT